Below are 11 T cell receptor beta chains sequenced from a single sample in a study of persistence of HIV-infected CD4 T cells. The stimulus was lysate of CMV-infected fibroblasts, 10 ug/mL. Sorted nonresponding memory CD4+ T cells were CD40L-negative, CD69-negative, CD45RO-high. Their recognized antigens are unknown. This was the immunoSEQ version 4 assay in survey mode. The protocol was immunoSEQ multiplex PCR, while the TCRdb copy is restricted to in-frame clones and leaves out a portion. Of more than 45,000 clones in the sample, about four fifths were seen once. The sample consisted of CD4+ T cells sorted from PBMCs after roughly 18-hour stimulation, taken from a patient who received antiretroviral therapy. The source is an adult man with HIV who was CMV-seropositive.

This rearrangement joins TRBV4-1 to TRBJ1-5; no clear D gene. CDR1 is MGHRA, CDR2 YSYEKL, per germline. CDR3 length equals 13 residues. The V end lost 1 base, the J end lost 7 bases, and 8 bases lay between the germline ends. The CDR3 DNA reads as TGCGCCAGCAGCCAAGGGAACAACCAGCCCCAGCATTTT. Amino acid sequence: CASSQGNNQPQHF.

J is TRBJ2-3 and V is TRBV19; D is ambiguous. Germline CDR1 LNHDA, CDR2 SQIVND (reference sequence). The V end was cut by 7 bases, the J end by 0 bases, with 11 bases between. The CDR3 runs to 14 residues. DNA of the CDR3: TGTGCCAGTAAGGATGCCCCTAGCACAGATACGCAGTATTTT. Translating it yields CASKDAPSTDTQYF.

This rearrangement joins TRBV14 to TRBJ2-1; D not certain. Trimming removed 0 bases at V and 1 base at J, with 13 bases between. This CDR3 contains 17 residues. Germline V gene lookup returns CDR1 SGHDN and CDR2 FVKESK. The CDR3 DNA is TGTGCCAGCAGCCAAGACGGAGCCTGGGGATCCTACAATGAGCAGTTCTTC. Residues: CASSQDGAWGSYNEQFF.

This clone was detected once. The V gene is TRBV7-2, the J gene TRBJ2-3; weak D call: TRBD2 (6 bases). V dropped 1 base and J dropped 3 bases, with 11 bases sitting between them. The CDR3 is 15 residues long. Germline V gives CDR1 SGHTA, CDR2 FQGNSA. CDR3 DNA: TGTGCCAGCAGCTTAGGGGCGGGGTGGACAGATACGCAGTATTTT. It specifies CASSLGAGWTDTQYF.

The gene calls are TRBV19 and TRBJ1-6, with 7 bases that match TRBD1. The CDR3 extends over 14 amino acids. V gave up 7 bases and J gave up 8 bases; unmatched junction bases: 8. In germline, CDR1 is LNHDA, CDR2 SQIVND (reference sequence). The CDR3 loop is CASTPGGAYSPLHF. CDR3 DNA sequence: TGTGCCAGTACCCCAGGGGGGGCTTATTCACCCCTCCACTTT.

V gene TRBV9 combines with J gene TRBJ2-1; D is undetermined. The V gene lost 0 bases and the J gene lost 9 bases, with 16 bases spanning the gap. The germline CDR1 and CDR2 sequences are SGDLS and YYNGEE. The CDR3 is 15 amino acids. CDR3: CASSVGQLTTGEQFF. The CDR3 DNA reads TGTGCCAGCAGCGTAGGTCAGTTAACAACGGGTGAGCAGTTCTTC.

The chain recombines TRBV19 with TRBJ1-5, with D possibly being TRBD1 (5 bases). Germline CDR1 reads LNHDA; CDR2 reads SQIVND (reference sequence). V was trimmed by 7 bases and J by 1 base, leaving 14 bases between them. The CDR3 loop spans 15 amino acids. The CDR3 DNA is TGTGCCAGTAACCGGCGGGGGGAAAGCAATCAGCCCCAGCATTTT. Its protein product is CASNRRGESNQPQHF.

The chain uses TRBV18 and TRBJ1-3, with D unclear. From germline, CDR1 is KGHSH and CDR2 LQKENI. The CDR3 has 17 residues. V was clipped by 0 bases and J by 7 bases, with 19 bases between them. This CDR3 reads CASSPPKGTSPKNTIYF. CDR3 in DNA: TGTGCCAGCTCACCACCTAAAGGAACATCGCCTAAGAACACCATATATTTT.

A few counts support this clone. CDR3 in amino acids: CASSLRRVNEQFF. CDR3 DNA sequence: TGTGCCAGCAGCTTAAGACGAGTCAATGAGCAGTTCTTC. The chain has TRBV7-9 and TRBJ2-1; D is unresolved. Germline values: CDR1 SEHNR, CDR2 FQNEAQ (reference sequence). CDR3 length: 13 amino acids. Trimming stripped 2 bases from V and 6 bases from J, with 8 bases between.

This rearrangement joins TRBV9 to TRBJ1-5, with 7 bases identical to TRBD1. This CDR3 contains 16 residues. The germline gives CDR1 SGDLS, CDR2 YYNGEE. V lost 0 bases, J lost 1 base, and 4 bases stayed unmatched. The CDR3: CASSVDPQGSNQPQHF. Here the CDR3 DNA reads TGTGCCAGCAGCGTAGACCCACAGGGGAGCAATCAGCCCCAGCATTTT. Looking up the rest from reference TRBV9 and TRBJ1-5 gives the full variable domain: DSGVTQTPKHLITATGQRVTLRCSPRSGDLSVYWYQQSLDQGLQFLIQYYNGEERAKGNILERFSAQQFPDLHSELNLSSLELGDSALYFCASSVDPQGSNQPQHFGDGTRLSIL.

This chain connects TRBV7-9 to TRBJ1-5, with D uncertain. The CDR3 is 13 residues long. Germline CDR1 is SEHNR and CDR2 is FQNEAQ (reference sequence). Trimming removed 1 base at V and 4 bases at J, with 5 bases between. CDR3 protein: CASSLVGNQPQHF. CDR3 nucleotide sequence: TGTGCCAGCAGCTTAGTGGGAAATCAGCCCCAGCATTTT.